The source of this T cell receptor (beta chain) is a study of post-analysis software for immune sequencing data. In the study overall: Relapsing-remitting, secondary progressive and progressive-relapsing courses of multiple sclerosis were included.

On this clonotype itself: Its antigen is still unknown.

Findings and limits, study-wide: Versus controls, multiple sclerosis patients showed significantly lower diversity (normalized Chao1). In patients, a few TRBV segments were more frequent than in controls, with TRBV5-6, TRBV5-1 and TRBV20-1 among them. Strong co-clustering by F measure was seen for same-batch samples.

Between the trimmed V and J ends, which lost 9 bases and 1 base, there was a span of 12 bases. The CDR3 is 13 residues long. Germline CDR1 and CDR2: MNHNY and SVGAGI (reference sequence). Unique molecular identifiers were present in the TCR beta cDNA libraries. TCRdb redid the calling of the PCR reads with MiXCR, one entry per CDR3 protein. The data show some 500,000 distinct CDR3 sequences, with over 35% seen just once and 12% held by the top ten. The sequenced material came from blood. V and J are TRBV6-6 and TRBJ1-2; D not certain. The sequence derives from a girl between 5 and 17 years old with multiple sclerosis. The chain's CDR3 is CASTEQYNYGYTF. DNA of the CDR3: TGTGCCAGTACAGAACAGTATAACTATGGCTACACCTTC.